These 29 T cell receptor beta chains were all obtained from the same sample, sequenced in a study of identical twins listed by TCRdb under 2016. The receptor library was made with 5' RACE. TCRdb records Illumina HiSeq 2000 as the sequencer. TCRdb redid the processing of the public reads, applying fastp at Q25 and MiXCR, and retained in-frame beta chains. Rows with one shared CDR3 protein collapse into an entry with the most common genes and DNA. Present in this sample are some 660,000 distinct CDR3 sequences, 8.5% to 9.5% of which were seen just once. 0.98% of the sample goes to the ten largest clones. This sample was also put to use in a study of yellow fever vaccine responses in identical twins.

Sequenced input: PBMCs. The receptor source for this set is a woman between 18 and 30 years old in good health.

Only a few counts were recorded for this clonotype. The chain couples TRBV4-3 to TRBJ1-1; D ambiguous. The CDR3 is made up of 13 amino acids. Germline lookup yields CDR1 LGHNA and CDR2 YSLEER. The V and J ends lost 6 bases and 8 bases respectively, with 16 bases between them. The CDR3 region has the DNA TGCGCCAGCAGTCAGGAGGACCGACGGGAAGCTTTCTTT. Translating gives CASSQEDRREAFF.

This chain joins TRBV15 and TRBJ2-7; D possibly corresponds to TRBD2 (6 bases). Germline CDR1 LNHNV, CDR2 YYDKDF (reference sequence). The V and J ends lost 4 bases and 5 bases respectively, with 12 bases between them. The CDR3 extends over 13 amino acids. CDR3 residues: CATSKVTGDEQYF. The CDR3 nucleotides read TGTGCCACCAGCAAAGTAACGGGGGACGAGCAGTACTTC.

The table lists this clonotype with a few counts. J is TRBJ2-7 and V is TRBV20-1; unclear D gene. The length of the CDR3 is 15 residues. V shed 0 bases and J shed 2 bases, with 14 bases lying between them. Germline CDR1 DFQATT, CDR2 SNEGSKA (reference sequence). CDR3 residues: CSARDFRGTTYEQYF. The CDR3 DNA reads TGCAGTGCTAGAGATTTCCGCGGCACTACCTACGAGCAGTACTTC.

This clonotype has at least ten counts. The rearrangement joins TRBV12-3 or TRBV12-4 to TRBJ2-3; 10 bases line up with TRBD2. There are 15 residues in the CDR3. The junction had 3 bases not matched to a gene; V was cut back by 0 bases and J by 6 bases. CDR3 protein: CASSLALAGVDTQYF. DNA of the CDR3: TGTGCCAGCAGTTTAGCGCTAGCGGGAGTGGATACGCAGTATTTT.

This clonotype was found a few times. This chain joins TRBV14 and TRBJ2-7; D perhaps matches TRBD2 (5 bases). The CDR3 is 15 residues long. V was shortened by 6 bases and J by 0 bases, with 15 bases between the two germline ends. From germline, CDR1 is SGHDN and CDR2 FVKESK. The CDR3 nucleotides are TGTGCCAGCAGTCGAATTGGACTGGTCTCCTACGAGCAGTACTTC. Amino acid sequence: CASSRIGLVSYEQYF. Full variable domain (remainder filled in from reference TRBV14 and TRBJ2-7): EAGVTQFPSHSVIEKGQTVTLRCDPISGHDNLYWYRRVMGKEIKFLLHFVKESKQDESGMPNNRFLAERTGGTYSTLKVQPAELEDSGVYFCASSRIGLVSYEQYFGPGTRLTVT.

The chain couples TRBV27 to TRBJ2-7; either TRBD1 or TRBD2 may fit D (5 bases each). The CDR3 has 15 amino acids. Germline lookup yields CDR1 MNHEY and CDR2 SMNVEV (reference sequence). V dropped 2 bases and J dropped 6 bases, with 17 bases sitting between them. CDR3 loop: CASSLTRDAVGEQYF. For the CDR3, the DNA is TGTGCCAGCAGTTTAACCCGGGACGCTGTGGGCGAGCAGTACTTC.

The V call is TRBV6-1, the J call TRBJ1-2, with 8 bases fitting TRBD1. The germline V gene has CDR1 MNHNS and CDR2 SASEGT. Trimming at V came to 4 bases and at J to 5 bases, leaving 6 bases not matched to a gene. The CDR3 contains 14 residues. CDR3 DNA: TGTGCCAGCAGTGCCGACAGGGGCAGGTATGGCTACACCTTC. It specifies CASSADRGRYGYTF.

This clonotype was seen only a few times. The genes are TRBV12-3 or TRBV12-4 and TRBJ2-5; 7 bases are shared with TRBD2. V lost 8 bases to trimming and J lost 2 bases; unmatched junction nucleotides: 8. The CDR3 is 14 amino acids. CDR3 sequence: CASGGDVAQETQYF. In nucleotides, the CDR3 is TGTGCCAGCGGGGGGGATGTGGCACAAGAGACCCAGTACTTC.

This clonotype was seen repeatedly, ten times or more. J is TRBJ2-4 and V is TRBV12-3 or TRBV12-4, with no clear D. The CDR3 has 13 residues. V dropped 6 bases and J dropped 6 bases, with 12 bases sitting between them. This chain's CDR3 is CASRKAGINIQYF. The DNA of the CDR3 is TGTGCCAGCAGGAAGGCAGGAATAAACATTCAGTACTTC.

The rearrangement joins TRBV3-1 to TRBJ2-1; the match to TRBD2 covers 12 bases. J gave up 6 bases and V 4 bases, and 1 base lay outside the gene matches. The CDR3 consists of 14 residues. Germline CDR1 LGHDT, CDR2 YNNKEL (reference sequence). The CDR3 DNA is TGTGCCAGCAGCCCTAGCGGGAGGGCCAATGAGCAGTTCTTC. As protein: CASSPSGRANEQFF.

The table lists this clonotype with a few counts. The chain is built from TRBV10-2 and TRBJ2-1, with D possibly being TRBD2 (5 bases). This CDR3 is 14 amino acids long. The germline V and J ends were trimmed by 2 bases and 3 bases, with 8 bases remaining between them. Germline loops: CDR1 WSHSY, CDR2 SAAADI. CDR3 coding DNA: TGCGCCAGCAGTGAGCCTGGAGGCTACAATGAGCAGTTCTTC. It codes for CASSEPGGYNEQFF.

This clonotype has a handful of counts. The chain is built from TRBV6-2 or TRBV6-3 and TRBJ2-5, with TRBD2 matching over 8 bases. This CDR3 is 16 amino acids long. J gave up 5 bases and V 2 bases, and 10 bases lay outside the gene matches. Germline CDR1 is MNHEY and CDR2 is SVGEGT. CDR3 amino acids: CASSYAREGRRETQYF. The CDR3 DNA is TGTGCCAGCAGTTACGCCCGGGAGGGCCGCCGCGAGACCCAGTACTTC.

V is TRBV20-1 and J is TRBJ2-1, with a weak D call TRBD2 (6 bases). Trimming removed 5 bases at V and 4 bases at J, with 12 bases between. The CDR3 is 13 residues long. Per germline, CDR1 DFQATT and CDR2 SNEGSKA (reference sequence). CDR3 DNA sequence: TGCAGTGCTCGCGGGATCGGTTACAATGAGCAGTTCTTC. Translated: CSARGIGYNEQFF.

In its sample, this clonotype was seen a few times. The chain carries TRBV29-1 and TRBJ2-1; 7 positions agree with TRBD1. This CDR3 contains 14 residues. Trimming at V came to 6 bases and at J to 2 bases, leaving 7 bases not matched to a gene. Germline CDR1 is SQVTM and CDR2 is ANQGSEA. The CDR3 DNA sequence: TGCAGCGTCACTCCAGGGGGACCCTACAATGAGCAGTTCTTC. Its protein product is CSVTPGGPYNEQFF.

This clonotype was seen more than once but under ten times. The genes are TRBV27 and TRBJ2-7; the D gene is possibly TRBD1 (6 bases). V lost 5 bases and J 12 bases, leaving 14 bases between the germline ends. There are 11 residues in the CDR3. Germline assignment: CDR1 MNHEY and CDR2 SMNVEV (reference sequence). DNA for the CDR3: TGTGCCAGCAGTGGAGGACAGAATGCGTACTTC. As protein: CASSGGQNAYF.

In its sample, this clonotype was seen a few times. V is TRBV20-1 and J is TRBJ1-6; D gene ambiguous. The CDR3 runs 12 residues. Trimming took 5 bases from V and 7 from J, leaving 9 bases between them. CDR1 DFQATT and CDR2 SNEGSKA come from the germline V gene (reference sequence). The CDR3 loop is CSAQSGNSPLHF. DNA for the CDR3: TGCAGTGCTCAGTCGGGGAATTCACCCCTCCACTTT.

In its sample, this clonotype was seen a few times. This chain joins TRBV7-8 and TRBJ2-7; D call uncertain. The CDR3 is made up of 14 amino acids. The germline V gene has CDR1 SGHVS and CDR2 FQNEAQ. The V gene lost 2 bases and the J gene lost 2 bases, with 10 bases spanning the gap. CDR3 sequence: CASSLRLVTYEQYF. The CDR3 DNA is TGTGCCAGCAGCTTACGCCTAGTTACCTACGAGCAGTACTTC.

The V and J genes are TRBV29-1 and TRBJ2-7; D perhaps matches TRBD2 (6 bases). V was pared by 5 bases and J by 0 bases, with 17 bases between. The CDR3 covers 15 residues. Germline V lookup: CDR1 SQVTM, CDR2 ANQGSEA. The CDR3 sequence is CSVLGGEDTSYEQYF. CDR3 DNA sequence: TGCAGCGTTCTGGGGGGAGAGGACACCTCCTACGAGCAGTACTTC.

This rearrangement joins TRBV20-1 to TRBJ2-7; D perhaps matches TRBD2 (6 bases). CDR3 size: 14 residues. The V gene's germline CDR1 is DFQATT and CDR2 SNEGSKA (reference sequence). V was shortened by 3 bases and J by 5 bases, with 17 bases between the two germline ends. The CDR3 DNA follows: TGCAGTGCTAGCATAACGGGAGTTAATAACGAGCAGTACTTC. Translating it yields CSASITGVNNEQYF.

This clonotype was seen at least ten times. J is TRBJ2-7 and V is TRBV20-1; a weak D match, TRBD1 (6 bases). V was shortened by 6 bases and J by 3 bases, with 18 bases between the two germline ends. CDR1 is DFQATT and CDR2 is SNEGSKA in the germline V gene (reference sequence). CDR3 length equals 14 residues. The CDR3 DNA reads as TGCAGTGCAAAAGGGGGAAGGGAGAGCTACGAGCAGTACTTC. Its protein is CSAKGGRESYEQYF.

The chain has TRBV2 and TRBJ2-2; perhaps TRBD2 as D (6 bases). Germline CDR1 SNHLY, CDR2 FYNNEI. This CDR3 contains 15 residues. V was cut by 4 bases and J by 3 bases, with 12 bases left in between. The CDR3 region has the DNA TGTGCCAGCAGTGCTCAGGGAGGCGACACCGGGGAGCTGTTTTTT. Residues: CASSAQGGDTGELFF.

The chain uses TRBV11-3 and TRBJ2-3; 10 positions match TRBD1. V was pared by 5 bases and J by 4 bases, with 12 bases of the junction left unmatched. This CDR3 comprises 17 residues. In germline, CDR1 is SGHNT, CDR2 YENEEA. In DNA form, the CDR3 reads TGTGCCAGCAGCGCCTCAAGCCAAGGACAGGGGGCAGATACGCAGTATTTT. Its protein is CASSASSQGQGADTQYF.

This clonotype was seen only a few times. The gene calls are TRBV7-2 and TRBJ1-6; no clear D. Trimming removed 0 bases at V and 9 bases at J, with 15 bases between. This CDR3 region has 16 residues. Germline loops: CDR1 SGHTA, CDR2 FQGNSA. CDR3 sequence: CASSLARGGLGSPLHF. The CDR3, as DNA: TGTGCCAGCAGCTTAGCGCGGGGAGGGCTTGGTTCACCCCTCCACTTT.

The chain has TRBV15 and TRBJ2-6, with 7 positions matching TRBD2. The V segment lost 6 bases and the J segment 0 bases; nucleotides outside the gene matches: 5. The CDR3 is 16 residues long. Germline V gene sequence: CDR1 LNHNV, CDR2 YYDKDF (reference sequence). The CDR3 loop reads CATRAGRYSGANVLTF. CDR3 bases: TGTGCCACCAGAGCGGGACGGTACTCTGGGGCCAACGTCCTGACTTTC.

V and J are TRBV6-2 or TRBV6-3 and TRBJ2-1; possibly TRBD2 for D (6 bases). This CDR3 region has 21 residues. Deletions cut 5 bases from V and 6 bases from J, with 35 bases between. Germline V CDR1 and CDR2: MNHEY, SVGEGT. The CDR3 spells CASSPLAPAFGGRSFGNEQFF. The CDR3 nucleotides are TGTGCCAGCAGTCCGCTGGCCCCCGCTTTTGGGGGGAGAAGCTTCGGCAATGAGCAGTTCTTC.

This clonotype appeared many times. V usage is TRBV6-1 and J usage is TRBJ2-3; TRBD1 matches 8 bases. The CDR3 is 15 amino acids. The V gene's germline CDR1 is MNHNS and CDR2 SASEGT. J was trimmed by 1 base and V by 7 bases; bases with no gene match: 7. The CDR3, as DNA: TGTGCCAGCAAATCCGGACAGGGTGGCACAGATACGCAGTATTTT. It yields the protein CASKSGQGGTDTQYF.

This chain joins TRBV7-9 and TRBJ2-1; tentative D call: TRBD2 (7 bases). From germline, CDR1 is SEHNR and CDR2 FQNEAQ (reference sequence). Trimming took 0 bases from V and 6 from J, leaving 12 bases between them. The CDR3 runs to 15 residues. Written as DNA, the CDR3 is TGTGCCAGCAGCTTAGCGGGGGGGCGCGGCAATGAGCAGTTCTTC. It specifies CASSLAGGRGNEQFF. The full variable domain, its missing parts supplied by reference TRBV7-9 and TRBJ2-1, is DTGVSQNPRHKITKRGQNVTFRCDPISEHNRLYWYRQTLGQGPEFLTYFQNEAQLEKSRLLSDRFSAERPKGSFSTLEIQRTEQGDSAMYLCASSLAGGRGNEQFFGPGTRLTVL.

The gene calls are TRBV10-3 and TRBJ2-2, with a weak D call TRBD1 (6 bases). Per the germline V gene, CDR1 is ENHRY and CDR2 is SYGVKD. V shed 3 bases and J shed 1 base, with 12 bases lying between them. The CDR3 runs 16 residues. DNA of the CDR3: TGTGCCATCAGTGATACAGGGTTGGAGAACACCGGGGAGCTGTTTTTT. Translating gives CAISDTGLENTGELFF.

This clonotype was picked up many times. J is TRBJ2-3 and V is TRBV10-3; maybe TRBD2 (6 bases). There are 13 residues in the CDR3. Germline V gene lookup returns CDR1 ENHRY and CDR2 SYGVKD. V lost 6 bases and J 0 bases, leaving 7 bases between the germline ends. CDR3 loop: CAIRGTSTDTQYF. DNA for the CDR3: TGTGCCATCAGAGGGACTAGCACAGATACGCAGTATTTT.